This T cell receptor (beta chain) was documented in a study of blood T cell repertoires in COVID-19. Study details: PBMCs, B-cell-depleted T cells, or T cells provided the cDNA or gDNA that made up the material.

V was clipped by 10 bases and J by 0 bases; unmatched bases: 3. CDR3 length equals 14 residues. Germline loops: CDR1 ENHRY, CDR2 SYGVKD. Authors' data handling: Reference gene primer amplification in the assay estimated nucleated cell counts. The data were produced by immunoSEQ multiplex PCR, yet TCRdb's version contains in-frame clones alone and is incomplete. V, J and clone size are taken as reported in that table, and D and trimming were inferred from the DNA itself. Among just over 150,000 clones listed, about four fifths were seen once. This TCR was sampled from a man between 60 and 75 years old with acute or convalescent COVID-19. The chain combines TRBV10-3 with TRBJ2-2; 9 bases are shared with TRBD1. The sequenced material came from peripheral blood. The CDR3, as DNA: TGTGCCACTAGGACAGGGGCGAACACCGGGGAGCTGTTTTTT. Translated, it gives CATRTGANTGELFF.